A selection of T cell receptor beta chains follows, all from one sample in a study of OX40 agonist ivuxolimab in advanced cancers. Assay: immunoSEQ multiplex PCR; the TCRdb copy retains only in-frame clones and omits some. Among about 32,000 clones listed, around nine tenths were seen once. The sample was CD4+ or CD8+ T cells sorted from blood, taken in a trial of the OX40 agonist ivuxolimab. All receptors derive from an adult with an advanced solid tumor such as melanoma, head and neck, liver or kidney cancer. The CDR3 runs from the conserved cysteine through the conserved F or W. A D gene is named only where the DNA matches it firmly. Size values are once, few and many counts, or a class for expanded clones, and some rows have none.

v_gene	abundance	j_gene	d_gene	CDR3nt	CDR3aa
TRBV11-2	.	TRBJ2-2	TRBD1	TGTGCCAGCAGCCGAACCCCCGGGACAGGGGGCCACGGGGAGCTGTTTTTT	CASSRTPGTGGHGELFF
TRBV7-9	.	TRBJ2-7	TRBD1	TGTGCCAGCAGCTTTACCGGGACAGGGGCCGAGCAGTACTTC	CASSFTGTGAEQYF
TRBV27	once	TRBJ2-1	.	TGTGCCAGCGGCGGGTCCCATTACAATGAGCAGTTCTTC	CASGGSHYNEQFF
TRBV7-8	.	TRBJ2-3	TRBD2	TGTGCCAGCAGCCGATCGGTCTTAGCGGGGGGTCCCACAGATACGCAGTATTTT	CASSRSVLAGGPTDTQYF
TRBV13	.	TRBJ2-7	.	TGTGCCAGCAGAGCGAGGGGCAGCACCTACGAGCAGTACTTC	CASRARGSTYEQYF
TRBV27	.	TRBJ1-1	.	TGTGCCAGCAGTATCGGTTGGTCCACTGAAGCTTTCTTT	CASSIGWSTEAFF
TRBV6-5	.	TRBJ1-2	.	TGTGCCAGCAGTTACTCGCCAGGGAACTATGGCTACACCTTC	CASSYSPGNYGYTF
TRBV5-4	.	TRBJ2-3	.	TGTGCCAGCAGCCGGACTTTAACGGGGGTTCTTCATACGCAGTATTTT	CASSRTLTGVLHTQYF
TRBV5-4	.	TRBJ2-2	.	TGTGCCAGCAGCGTCGACACCGGGGAGCTGTTTTTT	CASSVDTGELFF
TRBV4-1	.	TRBJ1-5	TRBD1	TGCGCCAGCAGCCTTCCGGGACAGGGATCAATTAGCAATCAGCCCCAGCATTTT	CASSLPGQGSISNQPQHF
TRBV6-1	.	TRBJ2-7	.	TGTGCCAGCAGTGAATGGGGTGGGTTCTCCTACGAGCAGTACTTC	CASSEWGGFSYEQYF
TRBV15	.	TRBJ1-6	.	TGTGCCACCAGCGGATTCTCCCCCAGCGTCCAGGCCTATAATTCACCCCTCCACTTT	CATSGFSPSVQAYNSPLHF
TRBV28	.	TRBJ2-2	.	TGTGCCAGCAGTTTACCCCCGTATGACGGGACGAACACCGGGGAGCTGTTTTTT	CASSLPPYDGTNTGELFF
TRBV7-6	once	TRBJ2-7	.	TGTGCCAGCCAGTGGGAGCCCAGCTCCTACGAGCAGTACTTC	CASQWEPSSYEQYF
TRBV7-9	.	TRBJ2-7	.	TGTGCCAGCAGCCAACCCCTCGACTACGAGCAGTACTTC	CASSQPLDYEQYF
TRBV6-5	few	TRBJ2-1	TRBD1	TGTGCCAGCAGTTACGGGACAGGGGGTTCGTACAATGAGCAGTTCTTC	CASSYGTGGSYNEQFF
TRBV7-2	.	TRBJ1-2	.	TGTGCCAGCAGAGAGCCGGGACCCCACGGGGATGGCTACACCTTC	CASREPGPHGDGYTF
TRBV7-1	.	TRBJ2-3	.	TGTGCCAGCAGCTTAGTAGGGGGACGGGTCACAGATACGCAGTATTTT	CASSLVGGRVTDTQYF
TRBV10-3	.	TRBJ2-3	.	TGTGCCATCAGTGTAGGAGGGGGCGGCACAGATACGCAGTATTTT	CAISVGGGGTDTQYF
TRBV27	.	TRBJ2-7	.	TGTGCCAGCAGTTTTAATGGGGGCTTCGAGCAGTACTTC	CASSFNGGFEQYF
TRBV7-7	.	TRBJ2-5	.	TGTGCTAGCAGCTCCGACTTGGGGGGTGCTGCGGACCAGTACTTC	CASSSDLGGAADQYF
TRBV7-9	once	TRBJ2-5	.	TGTGCCAGCAGCTTAGCGCAGTGGGGGGTCGAGACCCAGTACTTC	CASSLAQWGVETQYF
TRBV9	once	TRBJ1-2	.	TGTGCCAGCAGCGATCAGAGCTATGGCTACACCTTC	CASSDQSYGYTF
TRBV7-6	.	TRBJ2-7	.	TGTGCCAGCAGCTTAGTACGGCAGGGAAGGGCCGAGCAGTACTTC	CASSLVRQGRAEQYF
TRBV18	.	TRBJ2-5	.	TGTGCCAGCTCACCAAGGGCCAGCGACCAAGAGACCCAGTACTTC	CASSPRASDQETQYF
TRBV7-6	.	TRBJ1-3	.	TGTGCCAGCAGCTTAGCTGCGGTGTCTGGAAACACCATATATTTT	CASSLAAVSGNTIYF
TRBV6-5	once	TRBJ1-1	.	TGTGCCAGCAGCCCAGACTGGCCTAACACTGAAGCTTTCTTT	CASSPDWPNTEAFF
TRBV27	.	TRBJ2-6	.	TGTGCCAGCAGTCCCAGCGGACAGTTCTCTGGGGCCAACGTCCTGACTTTC	CASSPSGQFSGANVLTF
TRBV5-4	.	TRBJ1-1	.	TGTGCCAGCAGCTTGGGGGGGTCTGGGAACACTGAAGCTTTCTTT	CASSLGGSGNTEAFF
TRBV12-1	.	TRBJ2-6	.	TGTGCCAGCAGCGCTATAGGACAAAGTCGGGCCAACGTCCTGACTTTC	CASSAIGQSRANVLTF
TRBV28	.	TRBJ2-1	.	TGTGCCACCAAAGTAGTGGGGTCGAGCTCCTACAATGAGCAGTTCTTC	CATKVVGSSSYNEQFF
TRBV27	.	TRBJ1-2	.	TGTGCCAGCAGTTTCCTCCGGACAGCCCAATATGGCTACACCTTC	CASSFLRTAQYGYTF
TRBV4-3	.	TRBJ2-1	.	TGCGCCAGCAGCCAAGATATTCTAGCTGGTCGGACGTCGTTTTCCTACAATGAGCAGTTCTTC	CASSQDILAGRTSFSYNEQFF
TRBV28	.	TRBJ2-2	TRBD1	TGTGCCAGCAGTTTTCAGGCCAGGGGGACCGGGGAGCTGTTTTTT	CASSFQARGTGELFF
TRBV28	.	TRBJ2-1	TRBD2	TGTGCCAGCAGTTTAGGCTCTAGCGGCTCCTACAATGAGCAGTTCTTC	CASSLGSSGSYNEQFF
TRBV11-2	.	TRBJ1-3	.	TGTGCCAGCAGCGCGGACAGCACCTCTGGAAACACCATATATTTT	CASSADSTSGNTIYF
TRBV5-6	once	TRBJ2-7	.	TGTGCCAGCAGCTTGGAAACAGGGCGGGAGCAGTACTTC	CASSLETGREQYF